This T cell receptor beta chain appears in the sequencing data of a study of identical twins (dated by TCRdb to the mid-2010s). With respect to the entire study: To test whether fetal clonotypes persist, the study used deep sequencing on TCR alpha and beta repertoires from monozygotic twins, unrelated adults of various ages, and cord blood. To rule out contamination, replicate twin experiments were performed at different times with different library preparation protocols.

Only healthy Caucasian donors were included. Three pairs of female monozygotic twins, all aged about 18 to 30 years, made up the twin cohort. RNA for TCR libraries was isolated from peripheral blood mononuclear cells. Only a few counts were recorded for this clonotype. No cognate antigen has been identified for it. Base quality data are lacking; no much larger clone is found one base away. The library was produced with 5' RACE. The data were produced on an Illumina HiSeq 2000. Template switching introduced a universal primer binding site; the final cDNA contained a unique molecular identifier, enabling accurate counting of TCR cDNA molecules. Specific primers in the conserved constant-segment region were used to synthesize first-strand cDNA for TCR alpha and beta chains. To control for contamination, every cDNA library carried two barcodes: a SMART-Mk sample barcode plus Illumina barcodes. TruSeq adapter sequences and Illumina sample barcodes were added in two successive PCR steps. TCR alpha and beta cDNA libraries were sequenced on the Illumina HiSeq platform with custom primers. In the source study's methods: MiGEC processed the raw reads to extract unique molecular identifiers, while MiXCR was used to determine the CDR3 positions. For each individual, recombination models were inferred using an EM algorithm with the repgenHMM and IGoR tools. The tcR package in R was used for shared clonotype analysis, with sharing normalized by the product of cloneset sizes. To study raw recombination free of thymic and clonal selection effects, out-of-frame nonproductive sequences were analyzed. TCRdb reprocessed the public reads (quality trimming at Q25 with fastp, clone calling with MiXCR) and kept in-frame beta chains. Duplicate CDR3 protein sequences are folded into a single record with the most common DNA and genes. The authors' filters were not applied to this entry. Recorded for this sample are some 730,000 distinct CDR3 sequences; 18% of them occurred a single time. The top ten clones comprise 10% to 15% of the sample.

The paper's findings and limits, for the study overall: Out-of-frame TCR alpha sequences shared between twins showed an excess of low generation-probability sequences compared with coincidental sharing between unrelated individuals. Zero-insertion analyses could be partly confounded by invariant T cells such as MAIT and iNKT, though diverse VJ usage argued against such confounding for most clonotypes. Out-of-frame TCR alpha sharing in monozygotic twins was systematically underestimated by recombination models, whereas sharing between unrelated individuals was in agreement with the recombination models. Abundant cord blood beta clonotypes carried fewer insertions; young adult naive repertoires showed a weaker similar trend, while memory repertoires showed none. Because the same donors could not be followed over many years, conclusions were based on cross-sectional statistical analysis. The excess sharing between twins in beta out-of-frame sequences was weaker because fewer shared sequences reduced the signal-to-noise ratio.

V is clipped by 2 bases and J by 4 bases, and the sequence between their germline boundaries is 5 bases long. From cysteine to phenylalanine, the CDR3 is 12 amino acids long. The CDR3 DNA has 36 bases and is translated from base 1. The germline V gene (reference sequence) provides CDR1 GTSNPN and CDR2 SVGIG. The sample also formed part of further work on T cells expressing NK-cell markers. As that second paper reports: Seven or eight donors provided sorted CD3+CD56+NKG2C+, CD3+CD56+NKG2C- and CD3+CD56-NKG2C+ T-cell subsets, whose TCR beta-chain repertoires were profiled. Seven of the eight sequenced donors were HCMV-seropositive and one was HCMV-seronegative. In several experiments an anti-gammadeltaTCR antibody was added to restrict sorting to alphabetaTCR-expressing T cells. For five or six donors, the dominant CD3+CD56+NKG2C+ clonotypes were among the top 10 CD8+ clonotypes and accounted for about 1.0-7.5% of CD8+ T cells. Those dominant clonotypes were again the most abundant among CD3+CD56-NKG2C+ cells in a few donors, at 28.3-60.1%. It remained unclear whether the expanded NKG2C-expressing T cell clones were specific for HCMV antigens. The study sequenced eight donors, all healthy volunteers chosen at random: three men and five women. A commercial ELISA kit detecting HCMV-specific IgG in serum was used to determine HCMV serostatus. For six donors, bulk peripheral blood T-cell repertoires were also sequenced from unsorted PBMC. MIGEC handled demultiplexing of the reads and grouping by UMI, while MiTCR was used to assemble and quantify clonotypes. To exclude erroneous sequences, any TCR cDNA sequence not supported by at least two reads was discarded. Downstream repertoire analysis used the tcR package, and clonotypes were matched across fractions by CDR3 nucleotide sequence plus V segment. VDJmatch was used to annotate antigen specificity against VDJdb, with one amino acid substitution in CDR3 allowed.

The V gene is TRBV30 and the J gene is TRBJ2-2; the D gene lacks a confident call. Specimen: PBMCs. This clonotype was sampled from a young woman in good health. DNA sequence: TGTGCCTGGAGTATGGCCACCGGGGAGCTGTTTTTT. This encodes CAWSMATGELFF.